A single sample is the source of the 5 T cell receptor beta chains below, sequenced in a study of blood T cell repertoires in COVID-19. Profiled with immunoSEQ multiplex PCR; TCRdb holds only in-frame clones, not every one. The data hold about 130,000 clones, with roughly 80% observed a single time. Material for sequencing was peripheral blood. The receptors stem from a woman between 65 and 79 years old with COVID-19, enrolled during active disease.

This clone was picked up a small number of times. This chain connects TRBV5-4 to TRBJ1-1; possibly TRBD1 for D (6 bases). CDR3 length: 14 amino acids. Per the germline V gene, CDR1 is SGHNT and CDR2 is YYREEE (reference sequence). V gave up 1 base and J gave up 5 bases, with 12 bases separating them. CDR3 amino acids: CASSLQGIETEAFF. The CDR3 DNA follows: TGTGCCAGCAGCTTGCAGGGGATAGAAACTGAAGCTTTCTTT.

The CDR3 here is CASSTLQDAEQFF. DNA of the CDR3: TGTGCCAGCTCAACGTTACAGGACGCCGAGCAGTTCTTC. The V and J genes are TRBV18 and TRBJ2-1; D perhaps matches TRBD1 (5 bases). Germline V gene lookup returns CDR1 KGHSH and CDR2 LQKENI. The CDR3 sequence is 13 residues long. The ends were cut back, 5 bases at V and 10 bases at J, with 15 bases in the middle.

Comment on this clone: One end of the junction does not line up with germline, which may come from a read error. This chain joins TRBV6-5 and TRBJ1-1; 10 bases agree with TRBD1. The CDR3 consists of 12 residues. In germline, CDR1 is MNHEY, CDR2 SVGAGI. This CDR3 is CASSQVPGQGTF. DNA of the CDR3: TGTGCCAGCAGCCAAGTCCCGGGACAGGGGACCTTT.

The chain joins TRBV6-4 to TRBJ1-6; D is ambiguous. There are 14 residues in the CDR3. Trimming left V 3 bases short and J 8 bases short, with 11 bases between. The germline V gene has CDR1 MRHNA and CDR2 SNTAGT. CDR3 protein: CASSERYRDSPLHF. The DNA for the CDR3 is TGTGCCAGCAGTGAACGGTACAGAGATTCACCCCTCCACTTT.

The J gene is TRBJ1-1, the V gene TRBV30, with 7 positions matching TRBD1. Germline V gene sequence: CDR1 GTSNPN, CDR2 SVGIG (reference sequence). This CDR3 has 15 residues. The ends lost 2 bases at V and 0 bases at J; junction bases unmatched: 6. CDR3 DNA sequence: TGTGCCTGGAGTCCCCGGGACAGCCTGAACACTGAAGCTTTCTTT. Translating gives CAWSPRDSLNTEAFF.